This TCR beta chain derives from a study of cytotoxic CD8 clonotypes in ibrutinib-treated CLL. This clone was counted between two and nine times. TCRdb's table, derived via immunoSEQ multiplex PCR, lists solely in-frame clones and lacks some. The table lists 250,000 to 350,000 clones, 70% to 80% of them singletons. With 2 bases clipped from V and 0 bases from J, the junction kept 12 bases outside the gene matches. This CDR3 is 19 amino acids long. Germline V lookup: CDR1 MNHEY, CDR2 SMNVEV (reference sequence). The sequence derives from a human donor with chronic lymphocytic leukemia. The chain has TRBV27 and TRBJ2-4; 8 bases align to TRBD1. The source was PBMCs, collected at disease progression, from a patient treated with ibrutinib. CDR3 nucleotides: TGTGCCAGCAGTTTACATTTCTCCGGACAGGGAATAGCCAAAAACATTCAGTACTTC. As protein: CASSLHFSGQGIAKNIQYF.